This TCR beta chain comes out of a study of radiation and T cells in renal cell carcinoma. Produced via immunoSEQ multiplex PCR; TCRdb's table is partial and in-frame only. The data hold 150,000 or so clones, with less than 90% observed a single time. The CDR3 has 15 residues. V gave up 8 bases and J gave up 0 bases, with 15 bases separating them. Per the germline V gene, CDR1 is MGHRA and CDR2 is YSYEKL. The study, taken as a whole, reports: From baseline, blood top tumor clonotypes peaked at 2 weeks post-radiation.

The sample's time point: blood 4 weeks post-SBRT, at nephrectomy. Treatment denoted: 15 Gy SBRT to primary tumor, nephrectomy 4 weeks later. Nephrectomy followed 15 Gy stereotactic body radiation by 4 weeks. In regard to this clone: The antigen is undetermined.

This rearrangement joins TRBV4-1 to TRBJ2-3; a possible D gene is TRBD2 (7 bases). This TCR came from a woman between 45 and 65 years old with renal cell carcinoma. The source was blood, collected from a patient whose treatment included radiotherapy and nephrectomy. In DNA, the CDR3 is TGCGCCAGCGGATTAGGGGGGGGGAGCACAGATACGCAGTATTTT. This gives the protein CASGLGGGSTDTQYF.